This passage covers 22 T cell receptor beta chains from one sample sequenced in a study of shared clonotypes between healthy human individuals. Sequenced by immunoSEQ multiplex PCR; TCRdb stores in-frame clones only, minus some. Here the sample spans roughly 1,100,000 clones, under 80% being singletons. The source material was memory CD4+ T cells sorted from blood. As for subset: CD45RA-negative fraction. The source is a man between 18 and 35 years old in good health.

This chain connects TRBV30 to TRBJ1-3, with a tentative D call TRBD1 (5 bases). Germline values: CDR1 GTSNPN, CDR2 SVGIG (reference sequence). V dropped 1 base and J dropped 5 bases, with 18 bases sitting between them. This CDR3 has 16 amino acids. The CDR3 here is CAWSESYRLDRNTIYF. The CDR3 nucleotides are TGTGCCTGGAGTGAGTCATACAGGTTGGACCGAAACACCATATATTTT.

This chain joins TRBV30 and TRBJ1-4; D uncertain. The V end lost 2 bases, the J end lost 5 bases, and 15 bases lay between the germline ends. Germline V gene lookup returns CDR1 GTSNPN and CDR2 SVGIG (reference sequence). The CDR3 is made up of 15 amino acids. The CDR3 DNA reads as TGTGCCTGGAGTACCTCCTGGACCTTAAATGAAAAACTGTTTTTT. Its translation: CAWSTSWTLNEKLFF.

The V call is TRBV28, the J call TRBJ2-3, with D perhaps matching TRBD2 (6 bases). Trimming removed 7 bases from V and 6 bases from J, with 14 bases in between. The V gene's germline CDR1 is MDHEN and CDR2 SYDVKM. The CDR3 spans 13 residues. The CDR3 sequence: CASKGQGGDTQYF. The CDR3 DNA follows: TGTGCCAGCAAAGGCCAGGGAGGTGATACGCAGTATTTT. The variable domain in full, completed from reference TRBV28 and TRBJ2-3, reads DVKVTQSSRYLVKRTGEKVFLECVQDMDHENMFWYRQDPGLGLRLIYFSYDVKMKEKGDIPEGYSVSREKKERFSLILESASTNQTSMYLCASKGQGGDTQYFGPGTRLTVL.

This clone appeared once. This chain connects TRBV5-8 to TRBJ1-5; TRBD1 matches 10 bases. Germline CDR1 reads SGHTS; CDR2 reads YDEGEE. The trim removed 6 bases at V and 4 bases at J, leaving 4 bases unmatched. The CDR3 contains 14 residues. In DNA, the CDR3 is TGTGCCAGCAACTGGGGACAGGGGAATCAGCCCCAGCATTTT. Protein sequence: CASNWGQGNQPQHF. Complete variable domain (other parts from reference TRBV5-8 and TRBJ1-5): EAGVTQSPTHLIKTRGQQATLRCSPISGHTSVYWYQQALGLGLQFLLWYDEGEERNRGNFPPRFSGRQFPNYSSELNVNALELEDSALYLCASNWGQGNQPQHFGDGTRLSIL.

The chain carries TRBV7-3 and TRBJ2-2, with a possible D match to TRBD2 (6 bases). Trimming left V 2 bases short and J 5 bases short, with 12 bases between. CDR3 size: 15 residues. CDR1 is SGHTA and CDR2 is FQGTGA in the germline V gene. CDR3 region: CASSLGSSETGELFF. In DNA, the CDR3 is TGTGCCAGCAGCTTAGGGTCTAGCGAGACCGGGGAGCTGTTTTTT.

V usage is TRBV2 and J usage is TRBJ1-5; D unresolved. The ends were cut back, 2 bases at V and 3 bases at J, with 5 bases in the middle. The CDR3 contains 13 residues. CDR1 is SNHLY, CDR2 FYNNEI, per germline. CDR3 protein: CASSEPNNQPQHF. DNA of the CDR3: TGTGCCAGCAGTGAACCGAACAATCAGCCCCAGCATTTT.

CDR3 residues: CASSWGLAEQGPGELFF. The CDR3 bases are TGTGCCAGCAGCTGGGGACTAGCGGAACAGGGCCCCGGGGAGCTGTTTTTT. The chain employs TRBV5-4 and TRBJ2-2, with TRBD2 matching over 11 bases. Per the germline V gene, CDR1 is SGHNT and CDR2 is YYREEE (reference sequence). The CDR3 contains 17 residues. V lost 3 bases and J lost 6; bases outside the gene matches: 10.

The rearrangement links TRBV28 to TRBJ2-7; 7 positions match TRBD2. Germline V gene data show CDR1 as MDHEN and CDR2 as SYDVKM. This CDR3 has 18 residues. V was clipped by 4 bases and J by 6 bases; unmatched bases: 21. The CDR3 DNA reads TGTGCCAGCAGTTCACCCCAACCCTTACGGGAGGAACTACGCGAGCAGTACTTC. Its protein is CASSSPQPLREELREQYF.

V and J are TRBV28 and TRBJ2-3, with D perhaps TRBD2 (5 bases). V shed 7 bases and J shed 8 bases, with 16 bases lying between them. CDR1 MDHEN and CDR2 SYDVKM come from the germline V gene. This CDR3 comprises 13 residues. The CDR3 coding sequence is TGTGCCAGCACCTCAGGACTGATAGGTACGCAGTATTTT. Encoded protein: CASTSGLIGTQYF.

The chain couples TRBV6-6 to TRBJ2-5; possible D gene TRBD2, 5 bases. TRBJ2-7 matches the DNA end more closely, so the J call is doubtful. Germline V gives CDR1 MNHNY, CDR2 SVGAGI (reference sequence). The CDR3 covers 14 residues. The CDR3 sequence is CASRKSGNSYEQYF. The CDR3 nucleotides are TGTGCCAGCAGGAAATCGGGGAACAGCTACGAGCAGTACTTC.

The CDR3 region has the DNA TGTGCCAGCAGTTCCCGTCTACAGGGGGCTAATGGCTACACCTTC. It is translated as CASSSRLQGANGYTF. V is TRBV28 and J is TRBJ1-2; 9 positions match TRBD1. The V and J ends lost 4 bases and 6 bases, in that order; junction bases with no gene match: 9. Per germline, CDR1 MDHEN and CDR2 SYDVKM. This CDR3 has 15 residues.

The rearrangement joins TRBV19 to TRBJ2-7, with TRBD1 identical over 9 bases. The CDR3 has 14 amino acids. V dropped 3 bases and J dropped 7; count of bases not matched to a gene: 7. Germline V gene sequence: CDR1 LNHDA, CDR2 SQIVND (reference sequence). The CDR3 coding sequence is TGTGCCAGTAGTATCCAACAGGGGGCCGTGGAGCAGTACTTC. This sequence encodes CASSIQQGAVEQYF.

The chain recombines TRBV6-1 with TRBJ2-3, with 10 nucleotides matching TRBD1. The V gene end was trimmed by 2 bases and the J gene end by 1 base; junction bases not matched to a gene: 6. The CDR3 length is 17 residues. Germline-derived CDR1 and CDR2 are MNHNS and SASEGT. The DNA for the CDR3 is TGTGCCAGCAGTGAACATTTCGGACAGGGGGGCACAGATACGCAGTATTTT. Its protein product is CASSEHFGQGGTDTQYF.

This chain joins TRBV6-5 and TRBJ2-7, with 10 positions matching TRBD1. The germline V gene encodes CDR1 MNHEY and CDR2 SVGAGI. Trimming at V came to 4 bases and at J to 2 bases, leaving 8 bases not matched to a gene. CDR3 length: 16 amino acids. The CDR3 region is CASSFSAGQGAYEQYF. In nucleotides, the CDR3 is TGTGCCAGCAGTTTCTCAGCAGGACAGGGGGCCTACGAGCAGTACTTC.

The chain has TRBV18 and TRBJ1-3; TRBD1 might be the D (5 bases). Trimming left V 2 bases short and J 0 bases short, with 14 bases between. CDR1 and CDR2 from the germline V gene are KGHSH and LQKENI. This CDR3 is built from 17 residues. The CDR3 reads CASSPTRGISSGNTIYF. CDR3 nucleotide sequence: TGTGCCAGCTCACCAACACGGGGCATCAGCTCTGGAAACACCATATATTTT.

The J gene is TRBJ2-7, the V gene TRBV11-1; D possibly corresponds to TRBD2 (6 bases). The CDR3 length is 13 residues. Germline V lookup: CDR1 SGHAT, CDR2 FQDESV (reference sequence). Trimming shortened V by 5 bases and J by 5 bases, and 13 bases separated the two germline ends. The CDR3 DNA follows: TGTGCCAGCAGCCCGGGACTGCGCAACGAGCAGTACTTC. It codes for CASSPGLRNEQYF.

Note on this clone: This may arise from a read error, as a much more abundant clone is one base away. This chain connects TRBV11-2 to TRBJ2-3; maybe TRBD2 (6 bases). V lost 1 base and J lost 5, with 7 bases in between. Germline CDR1 is SGHAT and CDR2 is FQNNGV. This CDR3 contains 13 residues. Here the CDR3 DNA reads TGTGCCAGCAGCTTAGGGGGGGTAGATACGCAGTATTTT. Translating it yields CASSLGGVDTQYF.

This sequence joins TRBV5-1 and TRBJ1-1, with a possible D match to TRBD1 (5 bases). This CDR3 spans 16 amino acids. V lost 5 bases and J lost 2, with 19 bases in between. The germline CDR1 and CDR2 sequences are SGHRS and YFSETQ. CDR3 in amino acids: CASSGRGAGINTEAFF. The CDR3 DNA sequence: TGCGCCAGCAGTGGGAGGGGCGCGGGTATAAACACTGAAGCTTTCTTT.

The chain has TRBV11-3 and TRBJ2-1, with D hard to call. The ends were cut back, 0 bases at V and 10 bases at J, with 4 bases in the middle. Germline values: CDR1 SGHNT, CDR2 YENEEA. The CDR3 runs to 11 residues. Written as DNA, the CDR3 is TGTGCCAGCAGCTTAGACGGAGAGCAGTTCTTC. Translating gives CASSLDGEQFF.

In its sample, this clone was seen a few times. V and J are TRBV10-1 and TRBJ2-3, with no clear D. Germline V lookup: CDR1 WNHNN, CDR2 SYGVQD (reference sequence). The CDR3 has 14 residues. Trimming cost V 3 bases and J 7 bases, with 14 bases left between them. This CDR3 reads CASSESVWGNTQYF. The CDR3 DNA is TGCGCCAGCAGTGAAAGTGTTTGGGGAAATACGCAGTATTTT.

The CDR3 region is CASRERYEQYF. CDR3 sequence (DNA): TGTGCCAGCAGGGAGAGATACGAGCAGTACTTC. This chain connects TRBV27 to TRBJ2-7; D gene ambiguous. The CDR3 contains 11 residues. From germline, CDR1 is MNHEY and CDR2 SMNVEV (reference sequence). The V end was cut by 6 bases, the J end by 4 bases, with 7 bases between.

Regarding this clone: Other nucleotide sequences from this sample produce the same CDR3. This chain joins TRBV5-1 and TRBJ2-5; D ambiguous. Germline V lookup: CDR1 SGHRS, CDR2 YFSETQ. CDR3 length: 13 amino acids. The V end was cut by 3 bases, the J end by 4 bases, with 10 bases between. CDR3 sequence (DNA): TGCGCCAGCAGCTCCGGTGGGTCAGAGACCCAGTACTTC. Translation: CASSSGGSETQYF.